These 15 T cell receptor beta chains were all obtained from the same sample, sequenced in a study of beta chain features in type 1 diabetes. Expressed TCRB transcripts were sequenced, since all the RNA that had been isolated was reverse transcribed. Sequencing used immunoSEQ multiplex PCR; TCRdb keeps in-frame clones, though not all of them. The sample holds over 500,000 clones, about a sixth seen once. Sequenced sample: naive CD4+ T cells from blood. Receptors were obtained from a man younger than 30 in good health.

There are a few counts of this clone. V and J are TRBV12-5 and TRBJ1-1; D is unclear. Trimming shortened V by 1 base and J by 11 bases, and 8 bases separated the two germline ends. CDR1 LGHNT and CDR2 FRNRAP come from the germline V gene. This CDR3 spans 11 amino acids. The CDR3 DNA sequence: TGTGCTAGTGGTTTGGGATTGGTCGCTTTCTTT. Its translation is CASGLGLVAFF.

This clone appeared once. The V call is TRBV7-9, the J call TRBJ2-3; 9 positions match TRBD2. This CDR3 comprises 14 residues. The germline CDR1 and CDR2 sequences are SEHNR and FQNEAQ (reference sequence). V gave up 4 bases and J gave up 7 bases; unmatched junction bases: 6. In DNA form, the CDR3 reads TGTGCCAGCAGCTCTGGGACTAGCAGCTATACGCAGTATTTT. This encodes CASSSGTSSYTQYF.

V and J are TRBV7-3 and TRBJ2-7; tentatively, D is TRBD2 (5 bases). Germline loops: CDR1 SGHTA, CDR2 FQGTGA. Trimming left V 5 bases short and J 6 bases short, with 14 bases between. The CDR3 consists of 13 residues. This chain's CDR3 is CASSPGGGPEQYF. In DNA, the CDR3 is TGTGCCAGCAGCCCAGGTGGAGGCCCCGAGCAGTACTTC.

The CDR3 DNA reads as TGTGCCAGCAGTCCTACTGGTGATCAGCCCCAGCATTTT. It translates to CASSPTGDQPQHF. This chain uses TRBV28 with TRBJ1-5; no clear D gene. Germline values: CDR1 MDHEN, CDR2 SYDVKM. This CDR3 spans 13 amino acids. V was clipped by 5 bases and J by 5 bases, with 10 bases between them.

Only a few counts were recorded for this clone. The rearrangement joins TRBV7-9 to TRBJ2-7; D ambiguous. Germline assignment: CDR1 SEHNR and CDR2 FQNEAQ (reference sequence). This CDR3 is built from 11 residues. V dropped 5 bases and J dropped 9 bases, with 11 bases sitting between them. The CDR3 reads CASSQDRLQYF. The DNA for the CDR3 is TGTGCCAGCAGCCAGGACCGACTGCAGTACTTC.

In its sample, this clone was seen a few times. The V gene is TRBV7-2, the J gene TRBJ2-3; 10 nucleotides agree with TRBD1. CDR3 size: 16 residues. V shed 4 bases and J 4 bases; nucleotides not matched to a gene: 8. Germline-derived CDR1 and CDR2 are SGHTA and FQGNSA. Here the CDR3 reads CASSSRDRGRADTQYF. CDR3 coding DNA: TGTGCCAGCAGCTCAAGGGACAGGGGACGGGCAGATACGCAGTATTTT.

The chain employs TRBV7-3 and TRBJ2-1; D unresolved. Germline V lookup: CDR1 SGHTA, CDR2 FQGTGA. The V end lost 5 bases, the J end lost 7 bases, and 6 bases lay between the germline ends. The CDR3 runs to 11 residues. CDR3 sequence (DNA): TGTGCCAGCAGCCGACCTAATGAGCAGTTCTTC. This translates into CASSRPNEQFF.

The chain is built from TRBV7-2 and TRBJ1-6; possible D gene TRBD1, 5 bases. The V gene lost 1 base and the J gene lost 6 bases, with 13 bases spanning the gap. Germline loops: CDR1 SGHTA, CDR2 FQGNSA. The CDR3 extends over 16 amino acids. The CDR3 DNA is TGTGCCAGCAGCTTAGGGAGGCAGGGAGGTAATTCACCCCTCCACTTT. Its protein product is CASSLGRQGGNSPLHF.

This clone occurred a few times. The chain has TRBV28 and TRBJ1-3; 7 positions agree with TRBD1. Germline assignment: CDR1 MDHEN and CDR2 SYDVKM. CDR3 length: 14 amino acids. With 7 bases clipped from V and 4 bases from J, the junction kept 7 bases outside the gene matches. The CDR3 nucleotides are TGTGCCAGCAAGCGACAGGGAGGAGGAAACACCATATATTTT. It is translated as CASKRQGGGNTIYF.

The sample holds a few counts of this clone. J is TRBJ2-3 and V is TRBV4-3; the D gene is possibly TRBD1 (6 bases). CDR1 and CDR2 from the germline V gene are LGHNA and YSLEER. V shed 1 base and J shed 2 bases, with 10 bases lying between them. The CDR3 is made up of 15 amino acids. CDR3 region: CASSQVGGDTDTQYF. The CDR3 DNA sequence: TGCGCCAGCAGCCAAGTAGGGGGAGACACAGATACGCAGTATTTT.

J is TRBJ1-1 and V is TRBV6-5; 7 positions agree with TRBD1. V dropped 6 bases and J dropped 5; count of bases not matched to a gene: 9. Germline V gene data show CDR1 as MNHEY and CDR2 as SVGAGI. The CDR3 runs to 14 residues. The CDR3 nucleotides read TGTGCCAGCAGCCGTCAGGGGGTAGGGACTGAAGCTTTCTTT. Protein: CASSRQGVGTEAFF.

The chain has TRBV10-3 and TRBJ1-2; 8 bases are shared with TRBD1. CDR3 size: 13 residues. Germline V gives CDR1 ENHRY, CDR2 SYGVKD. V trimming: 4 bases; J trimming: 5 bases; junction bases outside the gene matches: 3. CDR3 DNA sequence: TGTGCCATCAGTGGGACAGGGATTTATGGCTACACCTTC. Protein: CAISGTGIYGYTF.

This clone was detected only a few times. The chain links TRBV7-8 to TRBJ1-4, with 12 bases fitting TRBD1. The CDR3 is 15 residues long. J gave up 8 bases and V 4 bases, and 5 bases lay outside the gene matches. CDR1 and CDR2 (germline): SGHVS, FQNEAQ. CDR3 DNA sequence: TGTGCCAGCAGCTCCCCCGGGACAGGGGGCGAAAAACTGTTTTTT. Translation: CASSSPGTGGEKLFF.

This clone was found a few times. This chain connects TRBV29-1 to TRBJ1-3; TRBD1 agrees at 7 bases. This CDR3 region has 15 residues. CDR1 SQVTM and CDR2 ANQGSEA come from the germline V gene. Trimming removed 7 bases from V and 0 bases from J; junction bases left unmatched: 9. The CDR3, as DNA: TGCAGCGGATCGACAGGGCTGGCCTCTGGAAACACCATATATTTT. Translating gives CSGSTGLASGNTIYF.

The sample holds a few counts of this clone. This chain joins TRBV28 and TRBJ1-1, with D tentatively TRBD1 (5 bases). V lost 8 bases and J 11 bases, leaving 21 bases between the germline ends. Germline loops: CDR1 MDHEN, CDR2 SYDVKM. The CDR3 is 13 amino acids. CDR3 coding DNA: TGTGCCAGCTACCGACAGAGCTTGTTTGCTGCTTTCTTT. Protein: CASYRQSLFAAFF. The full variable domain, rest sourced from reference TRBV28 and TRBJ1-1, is DVKVTQSSRYLVKRTGEKVFLECVQDMDHENMFWYRQDPGLGLRLIYFSYDVKMKEKGDIPEGYSVSREKKERFSLILESASTNQTSMYLCASYRQSLFAAFFGQGTRLTVV.